The clone carrying this TCR beta chain turned up a few times. Produced via immunoSEQ multiplex PCR; TCRdb's table is partial and in-frame only. The sample shows just over 90,000 clones, about 80% of them seen only once. This sample stems from a study of blood T cell repertoires in COVID-19. V gave up 5 bases and J gave up 6 bases; unmatched junction bases: 9. The length of the CDR3 is 15 residues. Germline CDR1 is SEHNR and CDR2 is FQNEAQ (reference sequence). The specimen sequenced was peripheral blood. This receptor was identified in a human donor in a cohort sampled during active COVID-19. V is TRBV7-9 and J is TRBJ2-1; 8 bases fit TRBD1. The CDR3, as DNA: TGTGCCAGCAGCCGAAGGACAGGGTTCTCCAATGAGCAGTTCTTC. It codes for CASSRRTGFSNEQFF. The full variable domain, completed using reference TRBV7-9 and TRBJ2-1, is DTGVSQNPRHKITKRGQNVTFRCDPISEHNRLYWYRQTLGQGPEFLTYFQNEAQLEKSRLLSDRFSAERPKGSFSTLEIQRTEQGDSAMYLCASSRRTGFSNEQFFGPGTRLTVL.